A selection of T cell receptor beta chains follows, all from one sample in a study of cytomegalovirus exposure and HLA in healthy donors. TCRdb's copy holds only in-frame clones and misses some; the assay was immunoSEQ multiplex PCR. The sample carries approximately 130,000 clones, 60% to 85% recorded once. Input material: PBMCs. The receptors were gathered from a woman aged 40-49 years in good health and CMV-seronegative. The CDR3 runs from the conserved cysteine through the conserved F or W. The D gene is left open where the match is weak. A row's size may be missing; if present it is once, few, many or a size class.

-	TRBJ1-1	-	TRBV9	TGTGCCAGCACCCCTCAGACCTCGGGACTCACTGAAGCTTTCTTT	CASTPQTSGLTEAFF
-	TRBJ1-6	-	TRBV19	TGTGCCAGTAGCTCGCCTTCCCAGGTGGAACCCCTCCACTTT	CASSSPSQVEPLHF
TRBD2	TRBJ2-7	-	TRBV9	TGTGCCAGCAGCACAGGACTAGTCGGACACGAGCAGTACTTC	CASSTGLVGHEQYF
TRBD2	TRBJ2-7	-	TRBV9	TGTGCCAGCAGCGCCAGCGGGGGCCTCCTCTACGAGCAGTACTTC	CASSASGGLLYEQYF
-	TRBJ2-3	-	TRBV7-2	TGTGCCAGCAGCTTAGAGCAGGGTCTAAATACGCAGTATTTT	CASSLEQGLNTQYF
-	TRBJ1-5	-	TRBV4-3	TGCGCCAGCAGCCATGATCCAGGGTCTACTACGAATGAGGGCAATCAGCCCCAGCATTTT	CASSHDPGSTTNEGNQPQHF
TRBD2	TRBJ2-3	-	TRBV4-1	TGCGCCAGCAGGCATACGACTAGCGGGGGGTCAGATACGCAGTATTTT	CASRHTTSGGSDTQYF
TRBD1	TRBJ2-3	-	TRBV7-2	TGTGCCAGCAGCTTAAATAGGGGGCAAGATACGCAGTATTTT	CASSLNRGQDTQYF
TRBD2	TRBJ2-2	-	TRBV4-1	TGCGCCAGCAGCCAACTTTCGACCACGGGGGGGCCGTACACCGGGGAGCTGTTTTTT	CASSQLSTTGGPYTGELFF
TRBD1	TRBJ1-1	-	TRBV10-3	TGTGCCATCAGTCTCGGACAGGGCATACTGAACACTGAAGCTTTCTTT	CAISLGQGILNTEAFF
TRBD1	TRBJ2-1	-	TRBV7-9	TGTGCCAGCAGCTTATGGACAGGTTACAATGAGCAGTTCTTC	CASSLWTGYNEQFF
TRBD1	TRBJ1-2	-	TRBV19	TGTGCCACCTCCGAACAGGGGTTTAAAGGCTACACCTTC	CATSEQGFKGYTF
-	TRBJ2-2	-	TRBV11-2	TGTGCCAGCAGCTTAGCAGGAAACACCGGGGAGCTGTTTTTT	CASSLAGNTGELFF
-	TRBJ2-2	few	TRBV19	TGTGCCAGTAGTAGGGAGGCTCGAGGCACCGGGGAGCTGTTTTTT	CASSREARGTGELFF
-	TRBJ2-1	-	TRBV15	TGTGCCACCAGTTCTATCGACAATGAGCAGTTCTTC	CATSSIDNEQFF
TRBD2	TRBJ2-7	-	TRBV6-1	TGTGCCAGCAGTGAGGGGGGGTCCTCCTACGAGCAGTACTTC	CASSEGGSSYEQYF
TRBD1	TRBJ1-1	-	TRBV9	TGTGCCAGCAGCGGGGGACAGCCTAGGAGGGCCGTCTTT	CASSGGQPRRAVF
TRBD2	TRBJ2-3	few	TRBV5-1	TGCGCCAGCAGCCCCACTAGCGGGGGTACCACAGATACGCAGTATTTT	CASSPTSGGTTDTQYF
-	TRBJ2-7	-	TRBV28	TGTGCCAGCAGTTACCAGGGGCCCACTGTCAAGCAGTACTTC	CASSYQGPTVKQYF
-	TRBJ1-1	-	TRBV27	TGTGCCAGCACCACACAGGGTAGCACTGAAGCTTTCTTT	CASTTQGSTEAFF
-	TRBJ1-1	once	TRBV9	TGTGCCAGCAGCATCAACAGGGAGGGGGTGTTCTTT	CASSINREGVFF
TRBD1	TRBJ1-4	-	TRBV28	TGTGCCAGCAGTGTCGCGACAGGGGGGAATGAAAAACTGTTTTTT	CASSVATGGNEKLFF
-	TRBJ1-1	-	TRBV5-1	TGCGCCAGCAGCTTGGTTTGGCAGAACACTGAAGCTTTCTTT	CASSLVWQNTEAFF
-	TRBJ1-2	few	TRBV2	TGTGCCAGCAGTTCATTGGCGGGGGCCGAAGGCTACACCTTC	CASSSLAGAEGYTF
-	TRBJ1-5	-	TRBV4-1	TGCGCCAGCAGCCTTGCAGATAGCAATCAGCCCCAGCATTTT	CASSLADSNQPQHF
TRBD2	TRBJ2-1	-	TRBV4-3	TGCGCCAGCAGCCAAGATTTCAGGACTAGCGGGGCTTACAATGAGCAGTTCTTC	CASSQDFRTSGAYNEQFF
TRBD1	TRBJ1-1	-	TRBV5-6	TGTGCCAGCAGCCGTGGATGGGACAGATCCCTGAACACTGAAGCTTTCTTT	CASSRGWDRSLNTEAFF
-	TRBJ1-5	-	TRBV4-2	TGTGCCAGCAGCCAAGATCCGGGGGTAAGGCAGCCCCAGCATTTT	CASSQDPGVRQPQHF
TRBD1	TRBJ2-7	few	TRBV5-1	TGCGCCAGCAAACAGGGGGCACTTTTCGACGAGCAGTACTTC	CASKQGALFDEQYF
-	TRBJ2-6	-	TRBV6-5	TGTGCCAGCAGTAACAGGGTCGGTGGGGCCAACGTCCTGACTTTC	CASSNRVGGANVLTF
-	TRBJ1-2	-	TRBV4-1	TGCGCCAGCAGCCAGCCCGTTGGAGGGCTCTATGGCTACACCTTC	CASSQPVGGLYGYTF
TRBD1	TRBJ2-7	-	TRBV29-1	TGCAGCGTAGTCCCCAGGGGGACCTACGAGCAGTACTTC	CSVVPRGTYEQYF
TRBD1	TRBJ2-3	-	TRBV28	TGTGCCAGCAGTTTATTGGGACAGAGCACAGATACGCAGTATTTT	CASSLLGQSTDTQYF
-	TRBJ2-7	-	TRBV27	TGTGCCAGCAGTTCGAGCCTCAGGGAGCAGTACTTC	CASSSSLREQYF
TRBD1	TRBJ1-1	-	TRBV19	TGTGCCAGTAGTCCGATATGGGACAGGGTTACTGAAGCTTTCTTT	CASSPIWDRVTEAFF
TRBD2	TRBJ2-3	-	TRBV2	TGTGCCAGCGGGCTAGCGGGAACCACAGATACGCAGTATTTT	CASGLAGTTDTQYF
TRBD1	TRBJ1-1	-	TRBV7-3	TGTGCCAGCAGCCAAAGGGGCAGGGGGACCCCCTTTGACACTGAAGCTTTCTTT	CASSQRGRGTPFDTEAFF
TRBD1	TRBJ2-7	-	TRBV7-9	TGTGCCAGCAGCTTAGCGCGTGGGACAGAGAGCTCCTACGAGCAGTACTTC	CASSLARGTESSYEQYF
-	TRBJ1-1	-	TRBV6-1	TGTGCCAGCAGATCGACAGGGAACACTGAAGCTTTCTTT	CASRSTGNTEAFF
-	TRBJ2-7	-	TRBV7-9	TGTGCCAGCAGCTTCCTGGGGGGGGCGAACGAGCAGTACTTC	CASSFLGGANEQYF
TRBD1	TRBJ1-4	-	TRBV5-4	TGTGCCAGCAGCTCCTCCACCCGGGACAGGGGAAGGGAAAAACTGTTTTTT	CASSSSTRDRGREKLFF
-	TRBJ1-1	-	TRBV4-2	TGTGCCAGCAGCCAAGATCGGTCGTTTGAAGCTTTCTTT	CASSQDRSFEAFF
-	TRBJ2-6	few	TRBV6-4	TGTGCCAGCAGTGAAAGCGGGTCTGGGGCCAACGTCCTGACTTTC	CASSESGSGANVLTF
TRBD1	TRBJ1-2	-	TRBV4-1	TGCGCCAGCAAAAACGCCGCAGGGGGAAAGGATGGCTACACCTTC	CASKNAAGGKDGYTF
TRBD1	TRBJ1-2	-	TRBV5-1	TGCGCCAGCAGCAGGGATGCAGGGGGAAACTATGGCTACACCTTC	CASSRDAGGNYGYTF
TRBD1	TRBJ2-7	-	TRBV4-1	TGCGCCAGCAGCCGGGGACAGGGGTCCTCCTACGAGCAGTACTTC	CASSRGQGSSYEQYF
-	TRBJ1-5	once	TRBV7-9	TGTGCCAGCAGCTTAACAGAAAATCAGCCCCAGCATTTT	CASSLTENQPQHF